The rows below give T cell receptor beta chains drawn from one sample of a study of shared clonotypes between healthy human individuals. Some clones are missing from TCRdb's copy, which holds only in-frame ones; the method was immunoSEQ multiplex PCR. The table includes roughly 2.5 million clones, around 94% detected once. The sample taken for sequencing was naive CD4+ T cells sorted from blood. The receptors originated from a man between 18 and 29 years old in good health. The CDR3 runs from the conserved cysteine through the conserved F or W. Each record gives: D gene, V gene, clone size, J gene, CDR3 protein, CDR3 DNA. The D gene is left open where the match is weak. Some rows mark clone size as missing; the rest say once, few, many or name a class of expanded clone.

-	TRBV5-1	-	TRBJ2-7	CASSWGPVPANEQYF	TGCGCCAGCAGCTGGGGGCCAGTCCCCGCTAACGAGCAGTACTTC
-	TRBV7-9	-	TRBJ1-4	CASSLGHQNEKLFF	TGTGCCAGCAGCCTGGGACATCAGAATGAAAAACTGTTTTTT
-	TRBV7-2	-	TRBJ2-7	CASSFRGGPYEQYF	TGTGCCAGCAGCTTTAGAGGGGGACCCTACGAGCAGTACTTC
TRBD1	TRBV28	-	TRBJ2-7	CASSHRQGVTYEQYF	TGTGCCAGCAGTCACCGACAGGGGGTTACCTACGAGCAGTACTTC
TRBD2	TRBV18	-	TRBJ2-2	CASSPTSGRVNTGELFF	TGTGCCAGCTCACCCACTAGCGGGAGGGTGAACACCGGGGAGCTGTTTTTT
TRBD2	TRBV5-4	-	TRBJ2-5	CASSTGGEEETQYF	TGTGCCAGCAGCACCGGGGGGGAGGAGGAGACCCAGTACTTC
-	TRBV4-1	-	TRBJ2-7	CASSPYLGSYEQYF	TGCGCCAGCAGCCCCTATCTCGGGTCCTACGAGCAGTACTTC
TRBD2	TRBV7-2	-	TRBJ2-7	CASSAPRLAGSSYEQYF	TGTGCCAGCAGCGCCCCGCGACTAGCGGGAAGCTCCTACGAGCAGTACTTC
TRBD1	TRBV7-2	once	TRBJ2-7	CASSRTGDPYEQYF	TGTGCCAGCAGCCGGACAGGGGATCCCTACGAGCAGTACTTC
TRBD2	TRBV4-1	once	TRBJ2-5	CASSQDSGGGETQYF	TGCGCCAGCAGCCAAGATTCCGGGGGAGGGGAGACCCAGTACTTC
-	TRBV7-2	-	TRBJ2-7	CASSHSVGGPYEQYF	TGTGCCAGCAGCCACTCGGTGGGAGGCCCCTACGAGCAGTACTTC
-	TRBV29-1	-	TRBJ2-7	CSVGDTDYEQYF	TGCAGCGTTGGGGACACCGACTACGAGCAGTACTTC
TRBD1	TRBV5-5	-	TRBJ1-1	CASSLWDRPNTEAFF	TGTGCCAGCAGCTTGTGGGACAGGCCGAACACTGAAGCTTTCTTT
TRBD1	TRBV6-5	-	TRBJ1-4	CASLGTGEKLFF	TGTGCCAGCTTAGGGACAGGCGAAAAACTGTTTTTT
-	TRBV7-9	once	TRBJ2-1	CASSLQNRYYNEQFF	TGTGCCAGCAGCTTACAGAACCGATATTACAATGAGCAGTTCTTC
-	TRBV18	-	TRBJ2-7	CASSAAGTLVSYEQYF	TGTGCCAGCTCGGCGGCGGGGACTTTGGTGTCCTACGAGCAGTACTTC
TRBD1	TRBV6-5	-	TRBJ1-2	CASSSAGTDNYGYTF	TGTGCCAGCAGTTCCGCCGGGACAGATAACTATGGCTACACCTTC
-	TRBV6-1	-	TRBJ1-1	CASRQGNTEAFF	TGTGCCAGCAGACAGGGTAACACTGAAGCTTTCTTT
TRBD1	TRBV6-5	-	TRBJ2-3	CASSKDRGRTDTQYF	TGTGCCAGCAGTAAGGACAGGGGGCGTACAGATACGCAGTATTTT
-	TRBV6-1	-	TRBJ1-1	CASSDELNTEAFF	TGTGCCAGCAGTGATGAGTTGAACACTGAAGCTTTCTTT
TRBD1	TRBV28	-	TRBJ2-5	CASSALQGARETQYF	TGTGCCAGCAGTGCGCTACAGGGGGCGCGGGAGACCCAGTACTTC
TRBD1	TRBV18	-	TRBJ2-7	CASSRTGSSF	TGTGCCAGCTCAAGGACAGGGTCGTCCTTC
-	TRBV7-8	-	TRBJ2-5	CASSLAGGLETQYF	TGTGCCAGCAGCTTAGCGGGGGGGCTGGAGACCCAGTACTTC
-	TRBV6-5	-	TRBJ2-7	CASRRIATYEQYF	TGTGCCAGCAGGCGGATCGCTACCTACGAGCAGTACTTC
-	TRBV27	-	TRBJ2-1	CASSPTGYNEQFF	TGTGCCAGCAGTCCGACTGGCTACAATGAGCAGTTCTTC
-	TRBV6-5	-	TRBJ2-4	CASSLAAKNIQYF	TGTGCCAGCAGTTTAGCCGCTAAAAACATTCAGTACTTC
-	TRBV2	few	TRBJ1-1	CASNNGQLGTEAFF	TGTGCCAGCAATAACGGACAACTGGGCACTGAAGCTTTCTTT
TRBD2	TRBV28	-	TRBJ2-3	CASSSVAGAPTDTQYF	TGTGCCAGCAGTTCTGTAGCGGGGGCCCCCACAGATACGCAGTATTTT
-	TRBV28	-	TRBJ2-7	CASSIGGAGGSYEQYF	TGTGCCAGCAGTATTGGCGGGGCAGGCGGCTCCTACGAGCAGTACTTC
-	TRBV9	-	TRBJ2-3	CASSAPWGLDTQYF	TGTGCCAGCAGCGCCCCATGGGGATTGGATACGCAGTATTTT
TRBD1	TRBV19	-	TRBJ2-1	CASSRQGALDEQFF	TGTGCCAGTAGCCGACAGGGGGCTCTCGATGAGCAGTTCTTC
-	TRBV7-3	-	TRBJ2-1	CASSLSGGPYNEQFF	TGTGCCAGCAGCTTAAGTGGGGGACCCTACAATGAGCAGTTCTTC
-	TRBV5-1	-	TRBJ1-5	CASSLWGDSNQPQHF	TGCGCCAGCAGCTTGTGGGGAGATAGCAATCAGCCCCAGCATTTT
-	TRBV11-2	-	TRBJ2-3	CASSLWSSGTDTQYF	TGTGCCAGCAGCTTATGGTCTAGCGGCACAGATACGCAGTATTTT
-	TRBV18	-	TRBJ2-7	CASSAFEGYEQYF	TGTGCCAGCTCCGCTTTTGAGGGCTACGAGCAGTACTTC